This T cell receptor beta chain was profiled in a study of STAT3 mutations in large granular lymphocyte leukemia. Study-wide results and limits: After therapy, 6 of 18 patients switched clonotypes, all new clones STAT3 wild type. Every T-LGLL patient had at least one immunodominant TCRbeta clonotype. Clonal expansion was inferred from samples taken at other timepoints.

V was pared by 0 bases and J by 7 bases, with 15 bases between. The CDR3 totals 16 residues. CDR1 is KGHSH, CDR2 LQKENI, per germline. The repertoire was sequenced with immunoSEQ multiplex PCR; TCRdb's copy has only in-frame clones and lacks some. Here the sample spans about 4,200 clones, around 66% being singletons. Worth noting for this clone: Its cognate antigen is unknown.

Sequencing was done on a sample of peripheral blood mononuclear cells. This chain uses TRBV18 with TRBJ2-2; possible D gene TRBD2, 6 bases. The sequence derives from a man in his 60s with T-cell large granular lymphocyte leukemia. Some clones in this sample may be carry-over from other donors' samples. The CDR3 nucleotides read TGTGCCAGCTCACCACCTTTAGGAGGGCGCGGCGGGGAGCTGTTTTTT. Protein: CASSPPLGGRGGELFF.